This T cell receptor beta chain was identified in a study of memory CD4+ T cells and cytomegalovirus serostatus. On the study more broadly: Donors were healthy Belgian adults, 8 to 10 CMV seropositive and under 30 seronegative.

The CDR3 spans 15 residues. The germline gives CDR1 SGHDN, CDR2 FVKESK. V dropped 1 base and J dropped 2 bases, with 11 bases sitting between them. TCRdb keeps only in-frame clones here, not all; method: immunoSEQ multiplex PCR. Of about 60,000 clones listed, approximately 81% are singletons. Single viable CD3+CD4+CD8-CD45RO+ cells were sorted as the memory CD4+ T cells. The source is an adult in good health and CMV-seronegative. Some clones in this sample may be carry-over from other donors' samples. V and J are TRBV14 and TRBJ2-5; weak D call: TRBD1 (6 bases). Sequencing input: memory CD4+ T cells from blood. As DNA, the CDR3 is TGTGCCAGCAGCCAAGGGGGGACAAAGCAAGAGACCCAGTACTTC. This sequence encodes CASSQGGTKQETQYF.